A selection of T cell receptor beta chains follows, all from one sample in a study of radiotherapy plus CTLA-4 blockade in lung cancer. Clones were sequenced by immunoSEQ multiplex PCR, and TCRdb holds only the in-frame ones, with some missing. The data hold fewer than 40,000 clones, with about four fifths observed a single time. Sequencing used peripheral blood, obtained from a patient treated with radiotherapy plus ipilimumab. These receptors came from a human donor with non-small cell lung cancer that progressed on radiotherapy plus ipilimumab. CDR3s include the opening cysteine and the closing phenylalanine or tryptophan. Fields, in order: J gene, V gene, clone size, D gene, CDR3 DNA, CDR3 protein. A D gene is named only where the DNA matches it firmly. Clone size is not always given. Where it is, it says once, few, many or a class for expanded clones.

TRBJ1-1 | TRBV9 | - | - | TGTGCCAGCAGCGTAGAGCCACAGGTGACGAACACTGAAGCTTTCTTT | CASSVEPQVTNTEAFF
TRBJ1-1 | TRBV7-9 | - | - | TGTGCCAGCAGCGGACGGCGGGGTACGCAGGGCAGGAACACTGAAGCTTTCTTT | CASSGRRGTQGRNTEAFF
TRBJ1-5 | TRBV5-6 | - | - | TGTGCCAGCAGCTTGGGGCAGGGCAAGTGTTCCAATCAGCCCCAGCATTTT | CASSLGQGKCSNQPQHF
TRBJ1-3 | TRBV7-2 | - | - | TGTGCCAGCAGTTTGACAGTTAGCTCTGGAAACACCATATATTTT | CASSLTVSSGNTIYF
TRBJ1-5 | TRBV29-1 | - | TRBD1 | TGCAGCGTTAGGACAGGGAGCAATCAGCCCCAGCATTTT | CSVRTGSNQPQHF
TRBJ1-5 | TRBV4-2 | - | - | TGTGCCAGCAGCCAGGGCGGCGCGTCACAGGAATATAGCAATCAGCCCCAGCATTTT | CASSQGGASQEYSNQPQHF
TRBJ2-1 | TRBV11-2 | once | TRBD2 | TGTGCCAGCAGCTTAGTAGCGGGGGCCAACAATGAGCAGTTCTTC | CASSLVAGANNEQFF
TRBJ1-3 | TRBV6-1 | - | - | TGTGCCAGCCCCGGCAGGGCGGGAAACACCATATATTTT | CASPGRAGNTIYF
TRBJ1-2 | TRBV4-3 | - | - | TGCGCCAGCAGCCAAGTGGTTGGTCAGGGCGGCTACACCTTC | CASSQVVGQGGYTF
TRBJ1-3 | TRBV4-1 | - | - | TGCGCCAGCAGCCAACTTCAGGGTGCGGGAAACACCATATATTTT | CASSQLQGAGNTIYF
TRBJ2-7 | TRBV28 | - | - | TGTGCCAGCAGTACGATTACAGGGTCCGGGGCCTACGAGCAGTACTTC | CASSTITGSGAYEQYF
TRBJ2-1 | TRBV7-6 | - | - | TGTGCCAGCAGCGAGATGCGGCTAGCCAGCTATGAGCAGTTCTTC | CASSEMRLASYEQFF
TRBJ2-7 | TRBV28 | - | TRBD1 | TGTGCCAGCAGTTTAGGGGGACAGGCGGGCTACGAGCAGTACTTC | CASSLGGQAGYEQYF
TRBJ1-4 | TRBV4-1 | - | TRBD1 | TGCGCCAGCAGCCAACGACAGGGATCAACTAATGAAAAACTGTTTTTT | CASSQRQGSTNEKLFF
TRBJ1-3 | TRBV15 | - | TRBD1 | TGTGCCACCAGCCCCTACGGACAGGGGGCAAATGGAAACACCATATATTTT | CATSPYGQGANGNTIYF
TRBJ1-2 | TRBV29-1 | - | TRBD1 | TGCAGCGTTGTTCCGGCGGACAGGGGGTTTGCTGGCTACACCTTC | CSVVPADRGFAGYTF
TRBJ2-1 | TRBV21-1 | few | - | TGTGCCAGCAGCAAAACCGGGGGGAATGAGCAGTTCTTC | CASSKTGGNEQFF
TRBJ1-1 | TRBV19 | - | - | TGTGCCAGTAGTATAGATCGAGGCAGCTGGAACACTGAAGCTTTCTTT | CASSIDRGSWNTEAFF
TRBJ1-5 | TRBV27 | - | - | TGTGCCAGCAGTCGGGGGGCAGACAATCAGCCCCAGCATTTT | CASSRGADNQPQHF
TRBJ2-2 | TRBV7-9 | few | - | TGTGCCTTACACGGACCGACAGGTTCGAAGACCGGGGAGCTGTTTTTT | CALHGPTGSKTGELFF
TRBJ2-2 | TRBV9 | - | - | TGTGCCAGCAGCGTAGGTGACACCAACACCGGGGAGCTGTTTTTT | CASSVGDTNTGELFF
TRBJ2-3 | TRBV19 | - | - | TGTGCCAGTAGGGCTAGCACCGATACGCAGTATTTT | CASRASTDTQYF
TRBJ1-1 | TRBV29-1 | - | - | TGCAGCGTCAGCCCTCGACAGGCCATGAACACTGAAGCTTTCTTT | CSVSPRQAMNTEAFF